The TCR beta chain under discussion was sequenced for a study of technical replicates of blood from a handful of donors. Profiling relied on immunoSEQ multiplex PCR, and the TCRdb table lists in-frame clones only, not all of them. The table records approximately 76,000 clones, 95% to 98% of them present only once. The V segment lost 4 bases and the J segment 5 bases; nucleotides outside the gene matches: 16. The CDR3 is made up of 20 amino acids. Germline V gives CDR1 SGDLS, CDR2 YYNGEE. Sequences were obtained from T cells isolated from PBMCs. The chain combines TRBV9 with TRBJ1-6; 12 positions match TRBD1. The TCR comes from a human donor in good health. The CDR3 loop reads CASSQKPGTGGYGDNSPLHF. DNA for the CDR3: TGTGCCAGCAGCCAAAAACCCGGGACAGGGGGCTATGGGGATAATTCACCCCTCCACTTT.